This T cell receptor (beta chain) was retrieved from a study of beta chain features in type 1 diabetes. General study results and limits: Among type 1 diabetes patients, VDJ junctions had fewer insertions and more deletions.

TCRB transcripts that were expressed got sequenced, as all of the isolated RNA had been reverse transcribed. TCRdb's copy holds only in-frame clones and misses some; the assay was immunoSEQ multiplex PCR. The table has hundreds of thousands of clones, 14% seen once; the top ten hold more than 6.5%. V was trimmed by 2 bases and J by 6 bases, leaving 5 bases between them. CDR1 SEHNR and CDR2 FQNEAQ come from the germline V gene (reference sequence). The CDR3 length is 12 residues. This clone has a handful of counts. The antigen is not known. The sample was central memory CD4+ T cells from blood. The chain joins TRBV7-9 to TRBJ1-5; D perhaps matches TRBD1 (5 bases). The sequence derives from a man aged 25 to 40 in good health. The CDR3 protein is CASSLRGQPQHF. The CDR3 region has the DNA TGTGCCAGCAGCTTAAGGGGTCAGCCCCAGCATTTT.